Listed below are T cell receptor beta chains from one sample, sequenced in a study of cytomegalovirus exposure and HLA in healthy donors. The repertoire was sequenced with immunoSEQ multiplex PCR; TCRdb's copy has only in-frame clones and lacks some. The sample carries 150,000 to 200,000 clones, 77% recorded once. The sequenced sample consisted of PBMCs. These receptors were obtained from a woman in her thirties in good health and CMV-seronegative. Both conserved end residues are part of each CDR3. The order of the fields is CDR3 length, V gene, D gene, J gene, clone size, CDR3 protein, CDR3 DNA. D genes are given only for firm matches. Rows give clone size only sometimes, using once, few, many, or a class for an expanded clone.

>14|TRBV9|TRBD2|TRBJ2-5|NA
CASSATSGGGTQYF
TGTGCCAGCAGCGCTACTAGCGGGGGAGGGACCCAGTACTTC
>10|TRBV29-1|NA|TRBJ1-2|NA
CSARLDGYPF
TGCAGCGCCAGGTTGGATGGCTACCCCTTC
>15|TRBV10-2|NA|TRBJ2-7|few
CASSEDPRSSYEQYF
TGCGCCAGCAGTGAGGATCCTAGGAGTTCCTACGAGCAGTACTTC
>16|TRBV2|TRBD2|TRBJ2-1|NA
CASRTSGRASYNEQFF
TGTGCCAGCAGGACTAGCGGGAGGGCCTCCTACAATGAGCAGTTCTTC
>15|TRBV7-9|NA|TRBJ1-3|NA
CASSQRGKAGNTIYF
TGTGCCAGCAGCCAGCGGGGAAAAGCTGGAAACACCATATATTTT
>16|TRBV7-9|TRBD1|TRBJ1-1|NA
CASRGQASPMNTEAFF
TGTGCTAGCCGTGGACAGGCGAGCCCGATGAACACTGAAGCTTTCTTT
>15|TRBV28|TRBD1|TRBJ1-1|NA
CASSWDREQNTEAFF
TGTGCCAGCAGTTGGGACAGGGAGCAGAACACTGAAGCTTTCTTT
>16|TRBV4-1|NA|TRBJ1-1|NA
CASSQGLGGEDTEAFF
TGCGCCAGCAGCCAAGGTCTTGGGGGCGAGGACACTGAAGCTTTCTTT
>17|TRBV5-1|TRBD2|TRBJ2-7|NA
CASSLAKPGTGGYEQYF
TGCGCCAGCAGCTTGGCCAAACCCGGGACGGGGGGCTACGAGCAGTACTTC
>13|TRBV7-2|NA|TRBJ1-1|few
CASSPSRRTEAFF
TGTGCCAGCAGCCCCAGCAGGCGCACTGAAGCTTTCTTT
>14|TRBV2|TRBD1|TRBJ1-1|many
CASSYTGGGTEAFF
TGTGCCAGCAGTTACACAGGGGGGGGCACTGAAGCTTTCTTT
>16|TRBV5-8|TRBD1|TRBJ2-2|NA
CASSPRTGANTGELFF
TGTGCCAGCAGCCCCAGGACAGGGGCGAACACCGGGGAGCTGTTTTTT
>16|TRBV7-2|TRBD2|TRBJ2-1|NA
CASSSRWEGIANEQFF
TGTGCCAGCAGCTCCCGCTGGGAGGGGATAGCGAATGAGCAGTTCTTC
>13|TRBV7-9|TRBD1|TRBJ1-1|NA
CASSPQGDTEAFF
TGTGCCAGCAGCCCCCAGGGGGACACTGAAGCTTTCTTT
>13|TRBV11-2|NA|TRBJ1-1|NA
CASSLGQSAEAFF
TGTGCCAGCAGCTTAGGACAGTCAGCTGAAGCTTTCTTT
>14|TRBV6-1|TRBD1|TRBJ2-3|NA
CASSEETGVDTQYF
TGTGCCAGCAGTGAGGAGACAGGGGTGGATACGCAGTATTTT
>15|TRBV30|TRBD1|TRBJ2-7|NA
CACYARDRGAYEQYF
TGTGCCTGCTACGCCCGGGACAGGGGTGCGTACGAGCAGTACTTC
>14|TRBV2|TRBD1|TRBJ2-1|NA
CASSGGQGANEQFF
TGTGCCAGCAGTGGAGGACAGGGGGCAAATGAGCAGTTCTTC
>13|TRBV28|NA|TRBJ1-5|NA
CASRAMGGQPQHF
TGTGCCAGCAGGGCGATGGGAGGACAGCCCCAGCATTTT
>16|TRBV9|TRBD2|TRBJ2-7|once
CASSAGLAGFSYEQYF
TGTGCCAGCAGCGCCGGACTAGCGGGATTCTCCTACGAGCAGTACTTC
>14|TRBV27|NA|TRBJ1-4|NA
CASSLYGTPEKLFF
TGTGCCAGCAGTTTGTATGGTACACCGGAAAAACTGTTTTTT
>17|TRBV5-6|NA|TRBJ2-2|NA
CASSFGSGDPFTGELFF
TGTGCCAGCAGCTTTGGGTCAGGGGACCCCTTCACCGGGGAGCTGTTTTTT
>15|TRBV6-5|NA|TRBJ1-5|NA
CASSPLDSSNQPQHF
TGTGCCAGCAGCCCCCTCGACAGTAGCAATCAGCCCCAGCATTTT
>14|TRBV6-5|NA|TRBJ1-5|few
CASREGTSNQPQHF
TGTGCCAGCAGGGAGGGTACCAGCAATCAGCCCCAGCATTTT
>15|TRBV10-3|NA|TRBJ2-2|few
CAISESRTVTGELFF
TGTGCCATCAGTGAGTCTCGGACTGTTACCGGGGAGCTGTTTTTT
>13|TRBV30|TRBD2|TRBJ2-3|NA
CAWEMGGTDTQYF
TGTGCCTGGGAAATGGGGGGGACAGATACGCAGTATTTT
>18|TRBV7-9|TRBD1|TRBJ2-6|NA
CASSGRDRVSPGANVLTF
TGTGCCAGCAGCGGCCGGGACAGGGTCTCACCCGGGGCCAACGTCCTGACTTTC
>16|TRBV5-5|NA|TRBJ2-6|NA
CASSAQGFTGANVLTF
TGTGCCAGCAGCGCACAGGGTTTTACTGGGGCCAACGTCCTGACTTTC
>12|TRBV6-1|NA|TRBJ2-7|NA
CASTPGRYEQYF
TGTGCCAGCACCCCTGGCAGGTACGAGCAGTACTTC
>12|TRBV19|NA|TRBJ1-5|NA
CASRDGMGSEHF
TGTGCCAGTAGGGACGGGATGGGGTCGGAGCATTTT
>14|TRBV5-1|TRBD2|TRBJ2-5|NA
CASSFGGGQETQYF
TGCGCCAGCAGCTTCGGGGGGGGCCAAGAGACCCAGTACTTC
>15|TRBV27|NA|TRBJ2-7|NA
CASSLGGTLPYEQYF
TGTGCCAGCAGTTTAGGCGGGACCCTACCCTACGAGCAGTACTTC
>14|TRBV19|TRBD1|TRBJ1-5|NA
CASSPTGGGQPQHF
TGTGCCAGTAGCCCGACAGGGGGAGGTCAGCCCCAGCATTTT
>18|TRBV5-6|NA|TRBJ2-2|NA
CASSSRMGLTRNTGELFF
TGTGCCAGCAGCTCCCGGATGGGGCTCACCCGAAACACCGGGGAGCTGTTTTTT
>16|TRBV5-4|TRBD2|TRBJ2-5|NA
CASSSGTSGVWETQYF
TGTGCCAGCAGCTCCGGGACTAGCGGGGTTTGGGAGACCCAGTACTTC
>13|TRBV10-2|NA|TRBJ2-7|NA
CASSVRESNEQYF
TGCGCCAGCAGTGTTCGGGAGAGTAACGAGCAGTACTTC
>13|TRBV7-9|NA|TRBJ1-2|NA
CASSPGHSDGYTF
TGTGCCAGCAGCCCCGGACACTCCGATGGCTACACCTTC
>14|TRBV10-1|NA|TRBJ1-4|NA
CASSESAGNEKLFF
TGCGCCAGCAGTGAGAGTGCAGGGAATGAAAAACTGTTTTTT
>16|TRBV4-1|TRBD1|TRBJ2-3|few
CASSQGQGVGTDTQYF
TGCGCCAGCAGCCAAGGACAGGGGGTGGGCACAGATACGCAGTATTTT
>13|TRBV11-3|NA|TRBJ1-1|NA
CASSNQGGTEAFF
TGTGCCAGCAGCAATCAGGGAGGCACTGAAGCTTTCTTT
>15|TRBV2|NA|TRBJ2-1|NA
CASSRRTATYNEQFF
TGTGCCAGCAGTCGACGGACAGCAACCTACAATGAGCAGTTCTTC
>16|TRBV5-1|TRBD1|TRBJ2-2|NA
CASSLVGQGVTGELFF
TGCGCCAGCAGCTTGGTTGGACAGGGAGTAACCGGGGAGCTGTTTTTT